A single sample is the source of the 24 T cell receptor beta chains below, sequenced in a study of blood T cell repertoires in COVID-19. Data came from immunoSEQ multiplex PCR; TCRdb stores just in-frame clones and leaves some out. The table lists 35,000 to 40,000 clones, over 75% of them singletons. Sequenced: peripheral blood. The receptors stem from a man aged 55 to 69 with active COVID-19.

The V and J genes are TRBV5-5 and TRBJ1-1; D remains unclear. Germline assignment: CDR1 SGHKS and CDR2 YYEKEE (reference sequence). The CDR3 sequence is 15 residues long. Trimming stripped 3 bases from V and 1 base from J, with 13 bases between. CDR3 coding DNA: TGTGCCAGCAGCTCATACTCGCGAGCGAACACTGAAGCTTTCTTT. Its protein product is CASSSYSRANTEAFF.

This clone was seen once. This sequence joins TRBV18 and TRBJ1-1; 8 bases map to TRBD1. This CDR3 is 15 amino acids long. V was clipped by 3 bases and J by 4 bases; unmatched bases: 7. The germline CDR1 and CDR2 sequences are KGHSH and LQKENI. CDR3 in amino acids: CASSPSQTGVTEAFF. Written as DNA, the CDR3 is TGTGCCAGCTCACCCTCTCAGACAGGGGTCACTGAAGCTTTCTTT.

This rearrangement joins TRBV9 to TRBJ2-3, with 7 bases that match TRBD2. Losses at the gene ends were 0 bases for V and 1 base for J; bases not matched to a gene: 8. This CDR3 is 17 amino acids long. The V gene's germline CDR1 is SGDLS and CDR2 YYNGEE. In DNA, the CDR3 is TGTGCCAGCAGCGTAGCTGGAACTAGCGCCCGCACAGATACGCAGTATTTT. As protein: CASSVAGTSARTDTQYF.

This rearrangement joins TRBV5-6 to TRBJ2-7; 12 nucleotides align to TRBD2. Germline CDR1 reads SGHDT; CDR2 reads YYEEEE. The CDR3 sequence is 18 residues long. After removal of 0 bases from V and 2 bases from J, the junction contained 9 bases not matched to a gene. CDR3 sequence: CASSLGVTSGSMTYEQYF. The CDR3 DNA reads as TGTGCCAGCAGCTTGGGTGTGACTAGCGGGAGTATGACCTACGAGCAGTACTTC.

V usage is TRBV4-2 and J usage is TRBJ2-1; 11 nucleotides agree with TRBD1. The V gene end was trimmed by 0 bases and the J gene end by 8 bases; junction bases not matched to a gene: 6. The CDR3 has 16 residues. Germline V gene sequence: CDR1 LGHNA, CDR2 YNFKEQ. The CDR3 protein is CASSQDQGTGGHEQFF. As DNA, the CDR3 is TGTGCCAGCAGCCAAGATCAGGGGACAGGGGGACATGAGCAGTTCTTC.

This sequence joins TRBV5-8 and TRBJ2-4, with TRBD1 matching over 7 bases. Germline CDR1 SGHTS, CDR2 YDEGEE. The J segment lost 8 bases and the V segment lost 4 bases, leaving 9 bases of the junction unmatched. The CDR3 runs 14 residues. The CDR3 nucleotides are TGTGCCAGCAGCCCCGGGACAGTGGGGGACATTCAGTACTTC. It is translated as CASSPGTVGDIQYF.

The chain carries TRBV6-5 and TRBJ1-4; unclear D gene. Germline lookup yields CDR1 MNHEY and CDR2 SVGAGI. This CDR3 is 14 amino acids long. Trimming cost V 6 bases and J 4 bases, with 12 bases left between them. Here the CDR3 DNA reads TGTGCCAGCAGCCGACGGGTTAATAATGAAAAACTGTTTTTT. Its protein product is CASSRRVNNEKLFF.

The chain combines TRBV7-8 with TRBJ1-2, with D possibly matching TRBD1 (6 bases). The CDR3 is made up of 16 amino acids. Deletions cut 2 bases from V and 2 bases from J, with 15 bases between. Germline V lookup: CDR1 SGHVS, CDR2 FQNEAQ. This CDR3 reads CASSLWAQGSNYGYTF. The CDR3 nucleotides read TGTGCCAGCAGCTTATGGGCACAGGGCTCGAACTATGGCTACACCTTC.

Only a few counts were recorded for this clone. The chain couples TRBV2 to TRBJ1-6; 7 nucleotides line up with TRBD1. The CDR3 extends over 15 amino acids. Looked up from germline, CDR1 is SNHLY and CDR2 is FYNNEI. With 6 bases clipped from V and 7 bases from J, the junction kept 9 bases outside the gene matches. CDR3 region: CASRGAGTANSPLHF. The CDR3 DNA reads as TGTGCCAGCAGGGGAGCCGGGACAGCAAATTCACCCCTCCACTTT.

CDR3 DNA sequence: TGTGCCAGCAGTTTGGGACAGGGCTGGGTGGAGACCCAGTACTTC. Protein: CASSLGQGWVETQYF. This chain joins TRBV28 and TRBJ2-5, with TRBD1 identical over 9 bases. V shed 3 bases and J 5 bases; nucleotides not matched to a gene: 7. Germline lookup yields CDR1 MDHEN and CDR2 SYDVKM. This CDR3 is 15 amino acids long.

V and J are TRBV28 and TRBJ2-3, with 8 bases aligning to TRBD2. Germline V CDR1 and CDR2: MDHEN, SYDVKM. V trimming: 5 bases; J trimming: 2 bases; junction bases outside the gene matches: 3. The CDR3 is 14 amino acids. Written as DNA, the CDR3 is TGTGCCAGCAGTCTTAGCGGGAACACAGATACGCAGTATTTT. Residues: CASSLSGNTDTQYF. The whole variable domain, filled in from reference TRBV28 and TRBJ2-3, reads DVKVTQSSRYLVKRTGEKVFLECVQDMDHENMFWYRQDPGLGLRLIYFSYDVKMKEKGDIPEGYSVSREKKERFSLILESASTNQTSMYLCASSLSGNTDTQYFGPGTRLTVL.

This clone was picked up a small number of times. The CDR3 region is CASSLLGLENTGELFF. The CDR3 region has the DNA TGTGCCAGCAGCCTCCTTGGACTTGAGAACACCGGGGAGCTGTTTTTT. V is TRBV7-3 and J is TRBJ2-2, with D possibly TRBD2 on 5 matching bases. The CDR3 covers 16 residues. Germline loops: CDR1 SGHTA, CDR2 FQGTGA. Trimming cost V 5 bases and J 1 base, with 14 bases left between them.

A few counts support this clone. The V call is TRBV4-3, the J call TRBJ2-5; D is ambiguous. V was trimmed by 2 bases and J by 5 bases, leaving 9 bases between them. The germline CDR1 and CDR2 sequences are LGHNA and YSLEER. CDR3 length equals 13 residues. The CDR3 bases are TGCGCCAGCAGCCAATACCGTCAGGAGACCCAGTACTTC. It translates to CASSQYRQETQYF.

The chain recombines TRBV6-4 with TRBJ1-6; TRBD1 matches at 9 bases. CDR1 and CDR2 (germline): MRHNA, SNTAGT. V shed 5 bases and J 9 bases; nucleotides not matched to a gene: 2. This CDR3 contains 13 residues. Here the CDR3 reads CASSTGGGSPLHF. The CDR3 DNA reads TGTGCCAGCAGTACAGGGGGCGGTTCACCCCTCCACTTT.

This rearrangement joins TRBV11-2 to TRBJ2-7; weak D call: TRBD1 (5 bases). This CDR3 region has 15 residues. Germline lookup yields CDR1 SGHAT and CDR2 FQNNGV. V shed 1 base and J shed 3 bases, with 13 bases lying between them. CDR3 protein: CASSLGGREHYEQYF. The CDR3 DNA sequence: TGTGCCAGCAGCTTAGGGGGCAGGGAACACTACGAGCAGTACTTC.

This sequence joins TRBV28 and TRBJ1-1; D is perhaps TRBD1 (6 bases). Germline-derived CDR1 and CDR2 are MDHEN and SYDVKM. V was trimmed by 3 bases and J by 2 bases, leaving 10 bases between them. This CDR3 is 14 amino acids long. CDR3 region: CASSFGQTNTEAFF. Here the CDR3 DNA reads TGTGCCAGCAGTTTTGGACAGACAAACACTGAAGCTTTCTTT.

The V gene is TRBV5-5, the J gene TRBJ2-7, with 11 bases fitting TRBD1. Per the germline V gene, CDR1 is SGHKS and CDR2 is YYEKEE (reference sequence). The CDR3 totals 15 residues. Trimming took 0 bases from V and 5 from J; bases not matched to a gene: 4. The DNA for the CDR3 is TGTGCCAGCAGCTTGGCCCCGGGACAGGGGGACGAGCAGTACTTC. Its protein is CASSLAPGQGDEQYF.

The chain combines TRBV11-2 with TRBJ2-2; the D gene is possibly TRBD2 (5 bases). The germline V gene encodes CDR1 SGHAT and CDR2 FQNNGV. V lost 5 bases to trimming and J lost 6 bases, with 22 bases between them. This CDR3 region has 17 residues. The DNA for the CDR3 is TGTGCCAGCAGCCCTGCTGGGATCGGGGTAATTGCCGGGGAGCTGTTTTTT. Residues: CASSPAGIGVIAGELFF.

The CDR3 sequence: CASSPTGGYGYTF. In nucleotides, the CDR3 is TGTGCCAGCAGCCCAACAGGGGGATATGGCTACACCTTC. The chain recombines TRBV7-2 with TRBJ1-2, with 8 bases that match TRBD1. This CDR3 region has 13 residues. Trimming cost V 5 bases and J 5 bases; bases outside gene matches: 4. Germline CDR1 is SGHTA and CDR2 is FQGNSA.

V is TRBV27 and J is TRBJ2-2; D might be TRBD1 (5 bases). The CDR3 is made up of 13 amino acids. Germline CDR1 is MNHEY and CDR2 is SMNVEV (reference sequence). V dropped 6 bases and J dropped 6 bases, with 11 bases sitting between them. The DNA for the CDR3 is TGTGCCAGCAGCCTAGGGGTGTCCGGGGAGCTGTTTTTT. This codes for CASSLGVSGELFF.

V is TRBV14 and J is TRBJ1-2, with a weak D call TRBD1 (6 bases). CDR1 is SGHDN and CDR2 is FVKESK in the germline V gene. The CDR3 sequence is 14 residues long. V dropped 0 bases and J dropped 8 bases, with 13 bases sitting between them. The CDR3 sequence is CASSQELGAEGYTF. CDR3 bases: TGTGCCAGCAGCCAAGAGTTGGGGGCCGAAGGCTACACCTTC.

The rearrangement joins TRBV25-1 to TRBJ2-4, with D perhaps matching TRBD2 (5 bases). The CDR3 totals 16 residues. Trimming stripped 4 bases from V and 7 bases from J, with 20 bases between. Germline V gives CDR1 MGHDK, CDR2 SYGVNS. CDR3 in amino acids: CASSATMPGKGNIQYF. Written as DNA, the CDR3 is TGTGCCAGCAGTGCTACGATGCCGGGGAAAGGGAACATTCAGTACTTC.

This rearrangement joins TRBV21-1 to TRBJ2-3; TRBD1 is the table's D call and was not checked against the DNA. TRBV21-1 is reported as a pseudogene. The CDR3 is 14 residues long. This chain's CDR3 is CASSFRTDTDTQYF. For the CDR3, the DNA is TGTGCCAGCAGCTTCCGGACAGACACAGATACGCAGTATTTT.

V is TRBV6-6 and J is TRBJ1-5; 10 nucleotides align to TRBD1. With V trimmed by 5 bases and J by 4 bases, 14 bases remained unmatched. The CDR3 runs to 18 residues. Germline CDR1 MNHNY, CDR2 SVGAGI (reference sequence). The CDR3 loop is CASSQIPGQGLINQPQHF. In DNA form, the CDR3 reads TGTGCCAGCAGTCAAATCCCGGGACAGGGGCTTATAAATCAGCCCCAGCATTTT.